Presented here are 21 T cell receptor beta chains from one specimen sequenced in a study of blood T cell repertoires in COVID-19. Clones were read by immunoSEQ multiplex PCR, and TCRdb kept only the in-frame ones, dropping some. The data contain roughly 200,000 clones, less than 80% of them singletons. Material for sequencing was peripheral blood. The source of these receptors is a man aged 50 to 60 who had recovered from COVID-19.

The chain has TRBV19 and TRBJ2-5; TRBD1 aligns across 8 bases. Germline V gene lookup returns CDR1 LNHDA and CDR2 SQIVND (reference sequence). J lost 5 bases, V lost 3 bases, and 26 bases had no gene match. CDR3 length equals 21 residues. For the CDR3, the DNA is TGTGCCAGTAGTATTACGTTCAACGACCCCTTGCAGGGGGCGCGGGCCGAGACCCAGTACTTC. This gives the protein CASSITFNDPLQGARAETQYF.

The chain employs TRBV3-1 (or the pseudogene TRBV3-2) and TRBJ2-3; TRBD2 matches at 7 bases. The CDR3 length is 14 residues. Trimming cost V 4 bases and J 2 bases; bases outside gene matches: 3. In germline, CDR1 is LGHDT, CDR2 YNNKEL (reference sequence). CDR3 sequence reads: CASSRREDTDTQYF. CDR3 sequence (DNA): TGTGCCAGCAGCCGCCGGGAGGACACAGATACGCAGTATTTT.

The CDR3 region has the DNA TGTGCCAGCAGGTCTCGACTAGCGGGTCAAAATGAGCAGTTCTTC. Encoded protein: CASRSRLAGQNEQFF. The chain combines TRBV3-1 (or the pseudogene TRBV3-2) with TRBJ2-1; TRBD2 agrees at 10 bases. CDR3 size: 15 residues. The germline V gene has CDR1 LGHDT and CDR2 YNNKEL (reference sequence). The junction had 9 bases not matched to a gene; V was cut back by 6 bases and J by 7 bases.

The rearrangement uses TRBV6-5 and TRBJ2-7, with 11 bases that match TRBD2. Germline CDR1 MNHEY, CDR2 SVGAGI. J gave up 4 bases and V 6 bases, and 5 bases lay outside the gene matches. This CDR3 comprises 14 residues. The CDR3 protein is CASSEGLAEYEQYF. CDR3 bases: TGTGCCAGCAGCGAGGGACTAGCGGAATACGAGCAGTACTTC.

This clone was counted only a few times. The chain is built from TRBV14 and TRBJ1-3, with a weak D call TRBD1 (6 bases). With 3 bases removed from V and 4 bases from J, the gap between germline ends came to 13 bases. The CDR3 covers 15 residues. Germline V lookup: CDR1 SGHDN, CDR2 FVKESK. The CDR3 nucleotides read TGTGCCAGCAGCCACCTCACAGGGTACGGAAACACCATATATTTT. It codes for CASSHLTGYGNTIYF.

The rearrangement joins TRBV3-1 (or the pseudogene TRBV3-2) to TRBJ2-1; 7 bases match TRBD1. CDR1 and CDR2 from the germline V gene are LGHDT and YNNKEL (reference sequence). The CDR3 loop spans 14 amino acids. V trimming: 1 base; J trimming: 6 bases; junction bases outside the gene matches: 3. As DNA, the CDR3 is TGTGCCAGCAGCCAAGGGACAGGTGGCAATGAGCAGTTCTTC. Translated, it gives CASSQGTGGNEQFF.

This chain links TRBV7-3 with TRBJ2-5; the D gene is possibly TRBD2 (6 bases). V lost 3 bases and J 0 bases, leaving 11 bases between the germline ends. This CDR3 has 15 amino acids. Germline CDR1 reads SGHTA; CDR2 reads FQGTGA. The CDR3, as DNA: TGTGCCAGCAGCTTTACCGGGAGCAACCAAGAGACCCAGTACTTC. This encodes CASSFTGSNQETQYF.

This rearrangement joins TRBV6-1 to TRBJ2-1; 12 bases map to TRBD2. The CDR3 length is 16 residues. Germline V gene lookup returns CDR1 MNHNS and CDR2 SASEGT. Trimming took 3 bases from V and 0 from J; bases not matched to a gene: 0. CDR3 amino acids: CASSETSGSSYNEQFF. In nucleotides, the CDR3 is TGTGCCAGCAGTGAGACTAGCGGGAGCTCCTACAATGAGCAGTTCTTC.

The DNA of the CDR3 is TGTGCCAGCAGCACCACTAGAGTCAACAATGAGCAGTTCTTC. Protein: CASSTTRVNNEQFF. The chain employs TRBV5-4 and TRBJ2-1; TRBD2 might be the D (5 bases). The CDR3 is 14 amino acids. Germline V gives CDR1 SGHNT, CDR2 YYREEE (reference sequence). The V end was cut by 4 bases, the J end by 5 bases, with 13 bases between.

V and J are TRBV5-6 and TRBJ1-5, with 9 bases lining up with TRBD1. Germline assignment: CDR1 SGHDT and CDR2 YYEEEE. The junction had 6 bases not matched to a gene; V was cut back by 4 bases and J by 7 bases. This CDR3 region has 14 residues. The CDR3 here is CASSHRGQGQPQHF. CDR3 nucleotides: TGTGCCAGCAGCCACAGGGGGCAGGGACAGCCCCAGCATTTT.

This chain links TRBV2 with TRBJ2-2; D gene uncertain. The CDR3 covers 16 residues. Germline loops: CDR1 SNHLY, CDR2 FYNNEI. Deletions cut 3 bases from V and 6 bases from J, with 17 bases between. DNA of the CDR3: TGTGCCAGCAGTGAGTGGGTGGGTTATGGGCCCGGGGAGCTGTTTTTT. Translated, it gives CASSEWVGYGPGELFF.

This clone was found a few times. V and J are TRBV19 and TRBJ2-7, with 7 bases that match TRBD1. With 7 bases clipped from V and 2 bases from J, the junction kept 11 bases outside the gene matches. The length of the CDR3 is 15 residues. The germline CDR1 and CDR2 sequences are LNHDA and SQIVND (reference sequence). CDR3 DNA sequence: TGTGCCAGTACCGACGTTCCAGGACAGGCCTACGAGCAGTACTTC. Protein product: CASTDVPGQAYEQYF.

The rearrangement links TRBV19 to TRBJ2-1, with D tentatively TRBD1 (5 bases). V shed 8 bases and J shed 4 bases, with 6 bases lying between them. Germline-derived CDR1 and CDR2 are LNHDA and SQIVND (reference sequence). This CDR3 comprises 11 residues. CDR3 protein: CASGAYNEQFF. DNA for the CDR3: TGTGCCAGTGGGGCGTACAATGAGCAGTTCTTC.

The V call is TRBV7-2, the J call TRBJ2-7, with D possibly matching TRBD2 (6 bases). The CDR3 sequence is 15 residues long. Germline V gene lookup returns CDR1 SGHTA and CDR2 FQGNSA. V lost 4 bases and J 4 bases, leaving 17 bases between the germline ends. The CDR3 is CASSSDSSRGYEQYF. CDR3 nucleotides: TGTGCCAGCAGCTCCGATAGCAGTCGGGGGTACGAGCAGTACTTC.

The chain uses TRBV19 and TRBJ2-1; 12 nucleotides agree with TRBD2. Germline assignment: CDR1 LNHDA and CDR2 SQIVND (reference sequence). V shed 7 bases, J shed 0 bases, and the junction held 10 bases outside the gene matches. This CDR3 spans 18 amino acids. The CDR3 coding sequence is TGTGCCAGTACCCTAGCGGGAGGGGCTCCGAGCTCCTACAATGAGCAGTTCTTC. Its protein product is CASTLAGGAPSSYNEQFF.

This chain uses TRBV9 with TRBJ2-7; 9 bases line up with TRBD1. The germline CDR1 and CDR2 sequences are SGDLS and YYNGEE. The CDR3 has 13 residues. Trimming took 2 bases from V and 7 from J; bases not matched to a gene: 4. The CDR3 loop is CASSVGQGTEQYF. The CDR3 DNA is TGTGCCAGCAGCGTGGGACAGGGAACAGAGCAGTACTTC.

V gene TRBV14 combines with J gene TRBJ2-7, with D possibly being TRBD2 (6 bases). This CDR3 is 15 amino acids long. The germline V gene has CDR1 SGHDN and CDR2 FVKESK. Trimming removed 1 base at V and 6 bases at J, with 16 bases between. DNA of the CDR3: TGTGCCAGCAGCCAAGTCAGATCAAGGGGAGGCGAGCAGTACTTC. This encodes CASSQVRSRGGEQYF.

V gene TRBV11-2 combines with J gene TRBJ1-6; TRBD1 matches 8 bases. Per the germline V gene, CDR1 is SGHAT and CDR2 is FQNNGV. CDR3 length equals 14 residues. Unmatched junction bases numbered 7, after V lost 5 bases and J lost 10 bases. CDR3 sequence reads: CASSHGQGRSPLHF. The CDR3 coding sequence is TGTGCCAGCAGCCATGGACAGGGAAGATCACCCCTCCACTTT. Looking up the rest from reference TRBV11-2 and TRBJ1-6 gives the full variable domain: EAGVAQSPRYKIIEKRQSVAFWCNPISGHATLYWYQQILGQGPKLLIQFQNNGVVDDSQLPKDRFSAERLKGVDSTLKIQPAKLEDSAVYLCASSHGQGRSPLHFGNGTRLTVT.

There are a few counts of this clone. The chain recombines TRBV27 with TRBJ1-2, with a tentative D call TRBD1 (5 bases). The CDR3 loop spans 14 amino acids. V was trimmed by 1 base and J by 7 bases, leaving 13 bases between them. Per the germline V gene, CDR1 is MNHEY and CDR2 is SMNVEV (reference sequence). The CDR3 region has the DNA TGTGCCAGCAGTTTATGGCAGGGAAGTCGTGGCTACACCTTC. The encoded protein is CASSLWQGSRGYTF.

The CDR3 loop reads CASSATSGSYEQYF. The CDR3 bases are TGTGCCAGCAGCGCGACTAGCGGCTCCTACGAGCAGTACTTC. This sequence joins TRBV11-2 and TRBJ2-7; 9 positions match TRBD2. V lost 5 bases, J lost 0 bases, and 2 bases stayed unmatched. There are 14 residues in the CDR3. In germline, CDR1 is SGHAT, CDR2 FQNNGV.

A single count supports this clone. The genes are TRBV18 and TRBJ2-2; 8 bases fit TRBD2. Germline V lookup: CDR1 KGHSH, CDR2 LQKENI. The CDR3 length is 15 residues. The V gene end was trimmed by 2 bases and the J gene end by 3 bases; junction bases not matched to a gene: 2. The CDR3 DNA reads TGTGCCAGCTCACCAAGGCGGGGGGACACCGGGGAGCTGTTTTTT. Amino acid sequence: CASSPRRGDTGELFF. Using reference TRBV18 and TRBJ2-2 for the parts outside the CDR3, the full variable domain is NAGVMQNPRHLVRRRGQEARLRCSPMKGHSHVYWYRQLPEEGLKFMVYLQKENIIDESGMPKERFSAEFPKEGPSILRIQQVVRGDSAAYFCASSPRRGDTGELFFGEGSRLTVL.